The 17 T cell receptor beta chains below come from one sample, sequenced in a study of OX40 agonist ivuxolimab in advanced cancers. Sequencing was performed with immunoSEQ multiplex PCR; in TCRdb, only in-frame clones are kept and a portion is missing. The repertoire includes about 120,000 clones, 80% to 90% of them detected once, and approximately 0.51% sits in the top ten. The specimen comprised CD4+ or CD8+ T cells sorted from blood, sampled in a trial of the OX40 agonist ivuxolimab. These receptors all stem from an adult with an advanced solid tumor such as melanoma, head and neck, liver or kidney cancer.

The V call is TRBV2, the J call TRBJ2-3; D gene uncertain. This CDR3 is built from 14 residues. The germline V gene has CDR1 SNHLY and CDR2 FYNNEI. V shed 8 bases and J shed 0 bases, with 12 bases lying between them. This CDR3 is CASLAVRSTDTQYF. The CDR3 coding sequence is TGTGCCAGCCTCGCCGTACGTAGCACAGATACGCAGTATTTT.

The CDR3 bases are TGTGCCAGCCTTTCCCTATCAGGGGCATTATATGGCTACACCTTC. This translates into CASLSLSGALYGYTF. The V gene is TRBV6-6, the J gene TRBJ1-2, with D perhaps TRBD1 (6 bases). The germline V gene encodes CDR1 MNHNY and CDR2 SVGAGI (reference sequence). The V end lost 8 bases, the J end lost 5 bases, and 21 bases lay between the germline ends. CDR3 length equals 15 residues.

The chain uses TRBV28 and TRBJ1-2, with a tentative D call TRBD1 (6 bases). V shed 4 bases and J shed 4 bases, with 25 bases lying between them. Germline V gives CDR1 MDHEN, CDR2 SYDVKM. This CDR3 region has 18 residues. CDR3 sequence: CASSSLTPQPGTSYGYTF. The CDR3 region has the DNA TGTGCCAGCAGTTCTCTCACCCCCCAACCGGGGACAAGCTATGGCTACACCTTC.

CDR3 DNA: TGTGCCAGCAGCTCTGGACAGGGAAACATTCAGTACTTC. Its translation is CASSSGQGNIQYF. V usage is TRBV5-5 and J usage is TRBJ2-7, with TRBD1 matching over 8 bases. The DNA end favors TRBJ2-4, so the J call may be wrong. This CDR3 spans 13 amino acids. From germline, CDR1 is SGHKS and CDR2 YYEKEE (reference sequence).

The chain couples TRBV7-9 to TRBJ1-6; no clear D gene. V was cut by 1 base and J by 9 bases, with 10 bases left in between. The V gene's germline CDR1 is SEHNR and CDR2 FQNEAQ (reference sequence). The CDR3 totals 14 residues. CDR3 DNA: TGTGCCAGCAGCTTAGGAGGGAACGGTTCACCCCTCCACTTT. As protein: CASSLGGNGSPLHF.

The V and J genes are TRBV7-9 and TRBJ1-2; D is perhaps TRBD1 (6 bases). Germline V CDR1 and CDR2: SEHNR, FQNEAQ (reference sequence). V was trimmed by 5 bases and J by 6 bases, leaving 16 bases between them. The CDR3 loop spans 14 amino acids. CDR3 sequence: CASSPTGRGDGYTF. The DNA for the CDR3 is TGTGCCAGCAGCCCAACAGGGAGGGGAGATGGCTACACCTTC.

The rearrangement links TRBV5-1 to TRBJ2-3; TRBD1 might be the D (7 bases). Trimming removed 1 base from V and 3 bases from J, with 12 bases in between. In germline, CDR1 is SGHRS, CDR2 YFSETQ. The CDR3 has 15 residues. In DNA form, the CDR3 reads TGCGCCAGCAGCTTGTGGGCAGGGGGGACAGATACGCAGTATTTT. Protein sequence: CASSLWAGGTDTQYF.

The chain employs TRBV2 and TRBJ2-3; either TRBD1 or TRBD2 may fit D (5 bases each). The V gene's germline CDR1 is SNHLY and CDR2 FYNNEI. V shed 6 bases and J shed 3 bases, with 19 bases lying between them. The length of the CDR3 is 16 residues. The DNA for the CDR3 is TGTGCCAGCAGGGGGGTAGGGGCAAGCCCTACAGATACGCAGTATTTT. It is translated as CASRGVGASPTDTQYF.

V and J are TRBV5-5 and TRBJ1-1; D is uncertain. Germline CDR1 is SGHKS and CDR2 is YYEKEE (reference sequence). The CDR3 runs to 12 residues. V lost 3 bases and J 6 bases, leaving 9 bases between the germline ends. CDR3 loop: CASSSVGAEAFF. CDR3 bases: TGTGCCAGCAGCTCGGTTGGGGCTGAAGCTTTCTTT.

Here the CDR3 DNA reads TGTGCCAGCAACGATAGCGGGGGGCCACCGTACCAAGAGACCCAGTACTTC. Amino acid sequence: CASNDSGGPPYQETQYF. The chain carries TRBV28 and TRBJ2-5; TRBD2 matches 10 bases. The CDR3 length is 17 residues. V dropped 7 bases and J dropped 0; count of bases not matched to a gene: 11. Germline V gene sequence: CDR1 MDHEN, CDR2 SYDVKM. Complete variable domain (other parts from reference TRBV28 and TRBJ2-5): DVKVTQSSRYLVKRTGEKVFLECVQDMDHENMFWYRQDPGLGLRLIYFSYDVKMKEKGDIPEGYSVSREKKERFSLILESASTNQTSMYLCASNDSGGPPYQETQYFGPGTRLLVL.

The V and J genes are TRBV11-2 and TRBJ2-3, with D possibly being TRBD2 (7 bases). This CDR3 is 15 amino acids long. Deletions cut 4 bases from V and 1 base from J, with 12 bases between. The germline V gene encodes CDR1 SGHAT and CDR2 FQNNGV. The CDR3 DNA sequence: TGTGCCAGCAGCTGGGGGGGCTCCGGCACAGATACGCAGTATTTT. Protein sequence: CASSWGGSGTDTQYF.

The V and J genes are TRBV6-5 and TRBJ1-1; TRBD1 might be the D (6 bases). Germline V CDR1 and CDR2: MNHEY, SVGAGI. The CDR3 length is 14 residues. Trimming shortened V by 2 bases and J by 7 bases, and 14 bases separated the two germline ends. In DNA, the CDR3 is TGTGCCAGCAGTTACGATCGCGGCAGGGGTGAAGCTTTCTTT. Translating gives CASSYDRGRGEAFF.

This chain joins TRBV19 and TRBJ1-4, with D perhaps TRBD1 (5 bases). The CDR3 runs 15 residues. CDR1 and CDR2 from the germline V gene are LNHDA and SQIVND (reference sequence). Trimming pared 5 bases from V and 3 bases from J, leaving 13 bases between. CDR3 in DNA: TGTGCCAGTAGTCCTTCGACAGCCTCTAATGAAAAACTGTTTTTT. Translating it yields CASSPSTASNEKLFF. The complete variable domain, with remaining parts taken from reference TRBV19 and TRBJ1-4, reads DGGITQSPKYLFRKEGQNVTLSCEQNLNHDAMYWYRQDPGQGLRLIYYSQIVNDFQKGDIAEGYSVSREKKESFPLTVTSAQKNPTAFYLCASSPSTASNEKLFFGSGTQLSVL.

This chain connects TRBV19 to TRBJ2-1, with 10 bases fitting TRBD2. This CDR3 spans 16 amino acids. V gave up 0 bases and J gave up 9 bases; unmatched junction bases: 8. Germline CDR1 LNHDA, CDR2 SQIVND (reference sequence). CDR3 sequence reads: CASSIEAQRGGIEQFF. For the CDR3, the DNA is TGTGCCAGTAGTATAGAGGCCCAGCGGGGGGGCATTGAGCAGTTCTTC.

The rearrangement links TRBV7-9 to TRBJ1-2, with TRBD1 matching 7 bases. This CDR3 comprises 16 residues. Germline trimming cut 0 bases from V and 6 bases from J; bases unmatched to any gene: 10. Germline lookup yields CDR1 SEHNR and CDR2 FQNEAQ (reference sequence). The CDR3 reads CASSLAGSGGLNGYTF. The CDR3 coding sequence is TGTGCCAGCAGCTTAGCTGGTTCAGGGGGGCTCAATGGCTACACCTTC.

Written as DNA, the CDR3 is TGTGCCAGTACTAGTGCGAACACCGGGGAGCTGTTTTTT. This sequence encodes CASTSANTGELFF. The rearrangement uses TRBV6-6 and TRBJ2-2, with D possibly matching TRBD2 (5 bases). This CDR3 has 13 residues. Germline CDR1 is MNHNY and CDR2 is SVGAGI (reference sequence). With 9 bases removed from V and 0 bases from J, the gap between germline ends came to 8 bases.

This sequence joins TRBV28 and TRBJ2-1, with D perhaps matching TRBD2 (5 bases). From germline, CDR1 is MDHEN and CDR2 SYDVKM. The ends were cut back, 6 bases at V and 1 base at J, with 13 bases in the middle. The CDR3 consists of 15 residues. CDR3 in amino acids: CASRQFGVSYNEQFF. The CDR3 DNA sequence: TGTGCCAGCAGGCAGTTCGGGGTTTCCTACAATGAGCAGTTCTTC.